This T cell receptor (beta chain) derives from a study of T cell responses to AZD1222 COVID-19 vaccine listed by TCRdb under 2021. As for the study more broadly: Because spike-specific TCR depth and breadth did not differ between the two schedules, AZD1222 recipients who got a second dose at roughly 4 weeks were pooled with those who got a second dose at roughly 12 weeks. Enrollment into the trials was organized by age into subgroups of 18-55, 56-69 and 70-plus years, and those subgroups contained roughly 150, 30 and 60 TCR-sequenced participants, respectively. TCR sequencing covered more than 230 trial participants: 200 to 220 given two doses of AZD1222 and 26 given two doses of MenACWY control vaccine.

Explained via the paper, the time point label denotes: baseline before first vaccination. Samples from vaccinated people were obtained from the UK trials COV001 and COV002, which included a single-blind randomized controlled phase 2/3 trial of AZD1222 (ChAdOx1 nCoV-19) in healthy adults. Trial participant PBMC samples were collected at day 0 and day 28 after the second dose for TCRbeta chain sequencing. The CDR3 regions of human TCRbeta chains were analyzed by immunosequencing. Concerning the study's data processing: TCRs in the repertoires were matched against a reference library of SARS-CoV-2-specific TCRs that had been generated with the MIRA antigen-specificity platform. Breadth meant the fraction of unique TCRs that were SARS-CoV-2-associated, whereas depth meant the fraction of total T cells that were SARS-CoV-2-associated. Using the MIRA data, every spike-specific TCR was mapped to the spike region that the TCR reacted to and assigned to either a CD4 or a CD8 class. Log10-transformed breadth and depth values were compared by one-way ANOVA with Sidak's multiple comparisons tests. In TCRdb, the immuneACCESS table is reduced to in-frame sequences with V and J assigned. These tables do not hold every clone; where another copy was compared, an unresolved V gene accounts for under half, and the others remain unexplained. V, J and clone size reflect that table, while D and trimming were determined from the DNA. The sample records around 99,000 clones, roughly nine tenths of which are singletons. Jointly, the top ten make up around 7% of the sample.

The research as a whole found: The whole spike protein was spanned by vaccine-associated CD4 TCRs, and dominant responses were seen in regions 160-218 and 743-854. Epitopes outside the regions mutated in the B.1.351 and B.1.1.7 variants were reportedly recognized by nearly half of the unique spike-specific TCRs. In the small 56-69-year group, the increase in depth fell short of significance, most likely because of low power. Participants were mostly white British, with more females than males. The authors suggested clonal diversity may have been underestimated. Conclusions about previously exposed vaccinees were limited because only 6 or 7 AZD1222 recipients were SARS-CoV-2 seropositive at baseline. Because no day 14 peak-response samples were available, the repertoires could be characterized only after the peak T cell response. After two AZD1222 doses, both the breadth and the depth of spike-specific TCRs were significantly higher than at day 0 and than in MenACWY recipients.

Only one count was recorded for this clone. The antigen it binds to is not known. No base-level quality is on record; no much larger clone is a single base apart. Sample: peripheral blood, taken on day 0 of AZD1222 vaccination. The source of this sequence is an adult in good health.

CDR3 reads: CASSHPEGGYTF. The sequenced DNA: TGTGCCAGCAGCCATCCTGAAGGTGGCTACACCTTC. The rearrangement joined TRBV3-1 (or the pseudogene TRBV3-2) to TRBJ1-2; the D gene cannot be resolved reliably. For CDR1 and CDR2, the germline V gene (reference sequence) lists LGHDT and YNNKEL. V is clipped by 3 bases and J by 7 bases, and the sequence between their germline boundaries is 9 bases long. The CDR3, cysteine through phenylalanine, is 12 amino acids long. The DNA shown is the 36-base CDR3, in frame from base 1.